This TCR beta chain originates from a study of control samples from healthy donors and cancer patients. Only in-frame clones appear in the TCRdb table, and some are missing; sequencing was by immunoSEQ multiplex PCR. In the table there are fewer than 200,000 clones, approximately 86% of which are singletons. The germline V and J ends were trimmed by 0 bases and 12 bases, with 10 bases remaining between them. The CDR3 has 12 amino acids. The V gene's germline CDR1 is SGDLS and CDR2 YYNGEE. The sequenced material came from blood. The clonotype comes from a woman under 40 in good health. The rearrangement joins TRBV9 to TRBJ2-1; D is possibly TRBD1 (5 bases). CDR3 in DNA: TGTGCCAGCAGCGTAGAGATGGGGCGGCAGTTCTTC. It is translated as CASSVEMGRQFF.